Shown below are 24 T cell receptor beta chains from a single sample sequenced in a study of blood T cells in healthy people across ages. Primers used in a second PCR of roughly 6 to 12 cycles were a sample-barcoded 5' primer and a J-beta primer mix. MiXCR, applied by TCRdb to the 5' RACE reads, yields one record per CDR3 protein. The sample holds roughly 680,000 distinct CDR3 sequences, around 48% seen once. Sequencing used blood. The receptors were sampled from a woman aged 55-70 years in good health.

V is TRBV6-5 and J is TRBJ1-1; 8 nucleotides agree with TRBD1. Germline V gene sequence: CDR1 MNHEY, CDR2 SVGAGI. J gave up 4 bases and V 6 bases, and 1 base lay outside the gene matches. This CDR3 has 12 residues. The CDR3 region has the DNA TGTGCCAGCAGCACAGGGGGCACTGAAGCTTTCTTT. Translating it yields CASSTGGTEAFF.

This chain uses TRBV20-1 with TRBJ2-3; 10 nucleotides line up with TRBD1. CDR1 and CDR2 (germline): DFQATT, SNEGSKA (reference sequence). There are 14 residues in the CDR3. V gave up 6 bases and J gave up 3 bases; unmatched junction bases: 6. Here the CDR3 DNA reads TGCAGTGCCAAAGGGGGACAGGGGACAGATACGCAGTATTTT. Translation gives CSAKGGQGTDTQYF.

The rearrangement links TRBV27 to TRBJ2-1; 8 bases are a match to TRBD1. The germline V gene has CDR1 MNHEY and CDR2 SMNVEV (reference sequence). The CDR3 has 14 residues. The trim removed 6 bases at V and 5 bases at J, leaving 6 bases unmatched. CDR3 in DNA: TGTGCCAGCAGCCAAGGACAGGGCAACAATGAGCAGTTCTTC. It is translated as CASSQGQGNNEQFF.

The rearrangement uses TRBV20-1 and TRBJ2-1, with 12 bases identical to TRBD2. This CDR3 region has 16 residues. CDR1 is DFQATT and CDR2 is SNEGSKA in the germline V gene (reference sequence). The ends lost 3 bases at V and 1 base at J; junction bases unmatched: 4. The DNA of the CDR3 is TGCAGTGCTAGGTATCTAGCGGGAGGGTCCTACAATGAGCAGTTCTTC. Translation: CSARYLAGGSYNEQFF.

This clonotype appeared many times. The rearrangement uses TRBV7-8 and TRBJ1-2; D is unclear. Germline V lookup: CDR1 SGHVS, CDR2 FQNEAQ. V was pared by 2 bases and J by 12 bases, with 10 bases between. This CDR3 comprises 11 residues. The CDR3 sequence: CASSLYGENTF. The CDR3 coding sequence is TGTGCCAGCAGCTTATATGGCGAAAACACCTTC.

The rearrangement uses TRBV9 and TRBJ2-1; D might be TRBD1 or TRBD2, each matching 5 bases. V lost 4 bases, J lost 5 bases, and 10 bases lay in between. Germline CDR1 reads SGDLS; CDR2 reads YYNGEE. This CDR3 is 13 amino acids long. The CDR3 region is CASSTGTNNEQFF. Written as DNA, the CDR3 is TGTGCCAGCAGCACCGGGACGAACAATGAGCAGTTCTTC.

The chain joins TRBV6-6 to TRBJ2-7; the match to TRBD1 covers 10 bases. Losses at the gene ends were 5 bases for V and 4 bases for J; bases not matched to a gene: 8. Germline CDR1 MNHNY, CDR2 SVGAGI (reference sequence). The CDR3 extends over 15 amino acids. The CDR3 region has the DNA TGTGCCAGCAGTAAGACCGGGACAGGGGTTTACGAGCAGTACTTC. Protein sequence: CASSKTGTGVYEQYF.

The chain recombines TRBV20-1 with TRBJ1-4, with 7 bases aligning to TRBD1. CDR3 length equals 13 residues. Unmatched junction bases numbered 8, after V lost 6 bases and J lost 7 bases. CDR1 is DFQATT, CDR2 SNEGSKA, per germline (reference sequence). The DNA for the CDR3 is TGCAGTGCCCAAACCACAGGGGTTGAAAAACTGTTTTTT. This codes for CSAQTTGVEKLFF.

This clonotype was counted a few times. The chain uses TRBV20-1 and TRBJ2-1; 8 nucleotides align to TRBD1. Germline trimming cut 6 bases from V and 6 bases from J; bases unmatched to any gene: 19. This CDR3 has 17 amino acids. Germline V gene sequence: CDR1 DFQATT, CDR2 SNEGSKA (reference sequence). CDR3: CSATAPGQELPGNEQFF. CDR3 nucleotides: TGCAGTGCCACTGCCCCGGGACAGGAGTTGCCCGGCAATGAGCAGTTCTTC.

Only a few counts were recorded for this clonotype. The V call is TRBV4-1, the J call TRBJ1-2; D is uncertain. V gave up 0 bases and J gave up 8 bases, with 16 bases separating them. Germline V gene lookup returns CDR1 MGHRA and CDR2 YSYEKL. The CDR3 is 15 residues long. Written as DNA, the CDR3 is TGCGCCAGCAGCCAAGATTTGGGAACGGTTCGGGGCTACACCTTC. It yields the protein CASSQDLGTVRGYTF.

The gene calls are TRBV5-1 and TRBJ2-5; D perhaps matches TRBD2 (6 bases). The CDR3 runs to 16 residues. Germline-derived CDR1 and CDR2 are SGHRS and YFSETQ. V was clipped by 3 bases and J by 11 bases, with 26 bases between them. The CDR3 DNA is TGCGCCAGCAGCTCGGACTACCCACGAGGTAGAAGTGAGCAGTACTTC. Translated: CASSSDYPRGRSEQYF.

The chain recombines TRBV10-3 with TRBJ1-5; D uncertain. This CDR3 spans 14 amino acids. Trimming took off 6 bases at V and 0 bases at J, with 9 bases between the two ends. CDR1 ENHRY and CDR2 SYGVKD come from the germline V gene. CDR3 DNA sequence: TGTGCCATCAGCCGGACTGATAGCAATCAGCCCCAGCATTTT. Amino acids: CAISRTDSNQPQHF.

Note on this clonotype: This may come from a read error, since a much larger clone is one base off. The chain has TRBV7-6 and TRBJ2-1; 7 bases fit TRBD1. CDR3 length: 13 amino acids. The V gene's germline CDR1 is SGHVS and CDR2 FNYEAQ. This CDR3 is CASSRGQANERFF. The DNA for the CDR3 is TGTGCCAGCAGCCGAGGACAGGCTAATGAGCGGTTCTTC.

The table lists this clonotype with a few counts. The CDR3 bases are TGTGCCAGCAGCGCCGCCCTGGGGGGTTACGAGCAGTACTTC. This sequence encodes CASSAALGGYEQYF. The chain recombines TRBV2 with TRBJ2-4, with D maybe TRBD2 (6 bases). The DNA end favors TRBJ2-7, so the J call may be wrong. CDR1 SNHLY and CDR2 FYNNEI come from the germline V gene. The CDR3 loop spans 14 amino acids.

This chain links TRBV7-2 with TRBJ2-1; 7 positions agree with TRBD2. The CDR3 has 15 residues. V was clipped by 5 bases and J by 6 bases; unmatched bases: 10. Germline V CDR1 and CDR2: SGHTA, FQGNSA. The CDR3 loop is CASSKGREPINEQFF. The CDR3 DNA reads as TGTGCCAGCAGCAAAGGGCGGGAGCCCATCAATGAGCAGTTCTTC.

CDR3 DNA sequence: TGTGCCAGCAACCTTGGTGGCTCGCGTTACACTGAAGCTTTCTTT. Translation gives CASNLGGSRYTEAFF. The rearrangement joins TRBV12-3 or TRBV12-4 to TRBJ1-1; no clear D gene. CDR3 size: 15 residues. The V and J ends lost 7 bases and 3 bases respectively, with 18 bases between them.

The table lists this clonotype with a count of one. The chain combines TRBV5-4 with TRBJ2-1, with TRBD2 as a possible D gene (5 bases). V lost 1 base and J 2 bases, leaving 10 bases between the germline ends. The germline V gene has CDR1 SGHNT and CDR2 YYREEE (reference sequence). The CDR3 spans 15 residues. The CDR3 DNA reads TGTGCCAGCAGCTTGCCCGGGGTGACCTACAATGAGCAGTTCTTC. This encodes CASSLPGVTYNEQFF.

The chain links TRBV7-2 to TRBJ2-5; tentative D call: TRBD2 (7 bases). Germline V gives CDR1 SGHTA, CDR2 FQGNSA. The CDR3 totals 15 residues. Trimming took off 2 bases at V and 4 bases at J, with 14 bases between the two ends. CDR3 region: CASSLRTGRGETQYF. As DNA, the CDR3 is TGTGCCAGCAGCTTACGAACAGGGAGGGGAGAGACCCAGTACTTC.

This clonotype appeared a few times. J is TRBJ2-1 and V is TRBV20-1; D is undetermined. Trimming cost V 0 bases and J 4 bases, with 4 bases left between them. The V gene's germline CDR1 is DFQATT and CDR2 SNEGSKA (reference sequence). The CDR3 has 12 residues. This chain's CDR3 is CSARDEYNEQFF. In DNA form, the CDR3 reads TGCAGTGCTAGAGATGAGTACAATGAGCAGTTCTTC.

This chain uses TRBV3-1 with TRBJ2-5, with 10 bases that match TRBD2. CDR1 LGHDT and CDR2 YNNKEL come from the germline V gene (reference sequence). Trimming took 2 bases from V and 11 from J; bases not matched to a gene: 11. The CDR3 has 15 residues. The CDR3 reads CASSQPSGRGYEQYF. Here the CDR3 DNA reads TGTGCCAGCAGCCAACCTAGCGGGAGAGGCTATGAGCAGTACTTC.

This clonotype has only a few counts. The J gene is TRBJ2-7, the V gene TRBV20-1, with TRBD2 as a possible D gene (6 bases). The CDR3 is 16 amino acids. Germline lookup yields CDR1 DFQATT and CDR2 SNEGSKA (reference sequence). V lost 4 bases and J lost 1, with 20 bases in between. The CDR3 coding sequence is TGCAGTGCTAAGGATAGAACGGGAGTTAGGTCCTACGAGCAGTACTTC. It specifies CSAKDRTGVRSYEQYF.

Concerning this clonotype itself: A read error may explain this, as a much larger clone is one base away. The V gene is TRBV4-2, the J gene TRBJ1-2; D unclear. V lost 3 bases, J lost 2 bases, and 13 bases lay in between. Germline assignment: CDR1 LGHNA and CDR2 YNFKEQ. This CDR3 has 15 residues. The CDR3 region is CASSHGEQQNYGYTF. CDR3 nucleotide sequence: TGTGCCAGCAGCCATGGAGAGCAGCAAAACTATGGCTACACCTTC.

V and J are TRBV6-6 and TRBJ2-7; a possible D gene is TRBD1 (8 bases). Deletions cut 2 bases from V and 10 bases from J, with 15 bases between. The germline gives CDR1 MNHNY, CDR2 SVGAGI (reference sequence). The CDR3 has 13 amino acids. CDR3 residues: CASSYPTGGDQYF. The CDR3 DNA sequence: TGTGCCAGCAGTTACCCCACAGGGGGGGACCAGTACTTC.

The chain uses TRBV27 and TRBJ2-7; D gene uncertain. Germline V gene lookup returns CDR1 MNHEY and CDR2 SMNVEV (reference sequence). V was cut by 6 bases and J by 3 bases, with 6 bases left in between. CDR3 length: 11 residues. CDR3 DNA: TGTGCCAGCAGGGGGATCTACGAGCAGTACTTC. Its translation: CASRGIYEQYF.